A selection of T cell receptor beta chains follows, all from one sample in a study of CD4 T cells in relation to SARS-CoV-2 and coronaviruses. Assay used: immunoSEQ multiplex PCR; TCRdb lists only in-frame clones, some missing. Of roughly 43,000 clones listed, almost 85% are singletons. These receptors have no known antigen. The specimen sequenced was naive CD4+ T cells from PBMCs, cultured in vitro. All receptors come from an adult with COVID-19. CDR3s include the opening cysteine and the closing phenylalanine or tryptophan. D genes are given only for firm matches. Expanded clones are given a class, and other clones once, few, many or no size at all.

v_gene	j_gene	abundance	d_gene	CDR3aa	CDR3nt
TRBV10-3	TRBJ2-1	.	.	CAISGAGPDRYEQFF	TGTGCCATCAGTGGAGCCGGTCCAGATAGGTATGAGCAGTTCTTC
TRBV6-6	TRBJ1-2	few	.	CASSYSYGYTF	TGTGCCAGCAGTTATTCCTATGGCTACACCTTC
TRBV7-2	TRBJ1-1	.	.	CASSEQRNTEAFF	TGTGCCAGCAGCGAACAGAGGAACACTGAAGCTTTCTTT
TRBV25-1	TRBJ2-7	.	.	CASSESWTESYEQYF	TGTGCCAGCAGTGAATCCTGGACAGAGTCCTACGAGCAGTACTTC
TRBV7-2	TRBJ2-5	.	.	CASSEGETQYF	TGTGCCAGCAGCGAAGGGGAGACCCAGTACTTC
TRBV5-8	TRBJ1-6	.	.	CASSFRGSTYNSPLHF	TGTGCCAGCAGCTTCAGGGGCTCAACCTATAATTCACCCCTCCACTTT
TRBV9	TRBJ1-4	once	.	CASSVAQGNEKLFF	TGTGCCAGCAGCGTAGCCCAAGGAAATGAAAAACTGTTTTTT
TRBV6-2/TRBV6-3	TRBJ2-7	.	.	CASTPQRRFPSYEQYF	TGTGCCAGCACCCCACAGCGTCGTTTCCCATCCTACGAGCAGTACTTC
TRBV7-8	TRBJ2-6	.	TRBD1	CASRRTGTGANVLTF	TGTGCCAGCAGAAGGACAGGGACCGGGGCCAACGTCCTGACTTTC
TRBV30	TRBJ2-7	.	.	CAWSIGEANYEQYF	TGTGCCTGGAGCATTGGAGAGGCTAACTACGAGCAGTACTTC
TRBV2	TRBJ2-1	.	.	CASSSQSSYNEQFF	TGTGCCAGCAGTTCCCAGAGCTCCTACAATGAGCAGTTCTTC
TRBV7-6	TRBJ2-1	.	TRBD2	CATSDGLLAGDSYNEQFF	TGTGCCACCTCTGATGGGCTTCTAGCGGGCGACTCCTACAATGAGCAGTTCTTC
TRBV28	TRBJ2-1	.	TRBD2	CASNIAGYNEQFF	TGTGCCAGCAATATAGCGGGATACAATGAGCAGTTCTTC
TRBV10-3	TRBJ2-1	.	.	CAISNGQNNEQFF	TGTGCCATCAGCAATGGACAGAACAATGAGCAGTTCTTC
TRBV7-8	TRBJ1-4	.	TRBD1	CASSGDSHEKLFF	TGTGCCAGCAGCGGGGACAGCCATGAAAAACTGTTTTTT
TRBV20-1	TRBJ2-5	once	.	CSASDRDKPLETQYF	TGCAGTGCTAGTGACCGGGACAAACCTTTAGAGACCCAGTACTTC
TRBV7-9	TRBJ2-1	.	.	CASSSTYEQFF	TGTGCCAGCAGCTCTACGTATGAGCAGTTCTTC
TRBV2	TRBJ1-2	.	.	CASRGEGWTRANYGYTF	TGTGCCAGCAGGGGCGAGGGTTGGACTAGAGCTAACTATGGCTACACCTTC
TRBV27	TRBJ1-6	.	.	CASSGGGLGSPLHF	TGTGCCAGCAGTGGAGGGGGACTTGGTTCACCCCTCCACTTT
TRBV28	TRBJ2-7	.	TRBD2	CASSFSLSSGSSYEQYF	TGTGCCAGCAGTTTTTCCCTCTCTAGCGGGAGTTCTTACGAGCAGTACTTC
TRBV12-3/TRBV12-4	TRBJ2-7	.	.	CASSLLSSYEQYF	TGTGCCAGCAGTTTACTCAGCTCCTACGAGCAGTACTTC
TRBV28	TRBJ2-5	.	TRBD2	CASSPPRGVGETQYF	TGTGCCAGCAGCCCCCCCCGGGGGGTTGGGGAGACCCAGTACTTC
TRBV29-1	TRBJ2-3	.	.	CSVEDRGTSTDTQYF	TGCAGCGTTGAAGATCGGGGGACTAGCACAGATACGCAGTATTTT
TRBV7-9	TRBJ1-5	.	.	CASSLRDNQPQHF	TGTGCCAGCAGCTTAAGAGATAATCAGCCCCAGCATTTT
TRBV7-2	TRBJ2-4	.	TRBD1	CASSPGTAPALLYF	TGTGCCAGCAGCCCAGGGACAGCCCCCGCGTTATTGTACTTC
TRBV5-6	TRBJ2-4	once	.	CASSETTPNIQYF	TGTGCCAGCAGCGAAACTACGCCAAACATTCAGTACTTC
TRBV6-5	TRBJ2-3	.	.	CASRRGTRRPDTQYF	TGTGCCAGCAGGCGCGGGACTCGCCGCCCGGATACGCAGTATTTT
TRBV11-2	TRBJ2-2	.	.	CASSLIPLTGELFF	TGTGCCAGCAGCTTGATCCCGTTAACCGGGGAGCTGTTTTTT
TRBV5-4	TRBJ2-3	.	.	CASSLGAESGTDTQYF	TGTGCCAGCAGCTTGGGAGCGGAGAGCGGCACAGATACGCAGTATTTT
TRBV28	TRBJ1-4	.	TRBD1	CASSLGGQGWEKLFF	TGTGCCAGCAGTTTAGGTGGACAGGGGTGGGAAAAACTGTTTTTT
TRBV11-2	TRBJ2-7	.	.	CASSFGAPLREQYF	TGTGCCAGCAGCTTCGGAGCACCGCTACGCGAGCAGTACTTC
TRBV6-2/TRBV6-3	TRBJ1-4	once	TRBD1	CASSYVRTGVPEKLFF	TGTGCCAGCAGTTACGTGCGGACAGGGGTTCCGGAAAAACTGTTTTTT
TRBV11-3	TRBJ2-1	.	TRBD1	CASSPGQGYNEQFF	TGTGCCAGCAGCCCGGGACAGGGGTACAATGAGCAGTTCTTC
TRBV7-9	TRBJ2-1	.	TRBD2	CASSLEGLAGGLPYNEQFF	TGTGCCAGCAGCTTAGAAGGACTAGCGGGAGGGCTCCCCTACAATGAGCAGTTCTTC
TRBV7-8	TRBJ2-1	once	TRBD2	CASSTLAGRNEQFF	TGTGCCAGCAGCACGCTAGCGGGGAGGAATGAGCAGTTCTTC
TRBV28	TRBJ2-5	.	TRBD2	CASSWLAGGPSGETQYF	TGTGCCAGCAGTTGGCTAGCGGGAGGGCCCTCAGGCGAGACCCAGTACTTC
TRBV19	TRBJ2-3	.	TRBD1	CASSTSGTGGVGDTQYF	TGTGCCAGTAGTACTTCCGGGACAGGGGGCGTCGGCGATACGCAGTATTTT
TRBV5-1	TRBJ2-3	.	TRBD2	CASSFLAGGTDTQYF	TGCGCCAGCAGCTTTCTAGCGGGAGGCACAGATACGCAGTATTTT
TRBV4-3	TRBJ2-3	.	.	CASSQQGSGFDTQYF	TGCGCCAGCAGCCAACAGGGGTCGGGTTTTGATACGCAGTATTTT
TRBV6-2/TRBV6-3	TRBJ2-7	.	TRBD2	CASSYLGLSFYEQYF	TGTGCCAGCAGTTACTTGGGACTATCCTTCTACGAGCAGTACTTC
TRBV4-3	TRBJ2-2	.	TRBD2	CASSQELAGGRSGELFF	TGCGCCAGCAGCCAAGAATTAGCGGGAGGGCGGTCCGGGGAGCTGTTTTTT
TRBV10-2	TRBJ2-2	.	TRBD1	CASSGMQGAAGELFF	TGCGCCAGCAGTGGGATGCAGGGGGCGGCCGGGGAGCTGTTTTTT
TRBV15	TRBJ2-5	.	TRBD1	CATSMRQGASQETQYF	TGTGCCACCAGCATGAGACAGGGGGCGAGCCAAGAGACCCAGTACTTC
TRBV6-6	TRBJ2-1	.	TRBD1	CASRPARGSYNEQFF	TGTGCCAGCAGACCCGCCAGGGGGAGCTACAATGAGCAGTTCTTC
TRBV10-3	TRBJ2-1	.	TRBD2	CAISVSTSGSYEKQFF	TGTGCCATCAGTGTTTCAACTAGCGGGAGTTATGAAAAGCAGTTCTTC
TRBV6-5	TRBJ1-2	.	.	CATREGGRNNYGYTF	TGTGCCACCCGCGAAGGGGGTAGGAATAACTATGGCTACACCTTC
TRBV19	TRBJ2-3	.	.	CASSSRDRGTQYF	TGTGCCAGTAGTAGTCGGGATCGAGGTACGCAGTATTTT
TRBV27	TRBJ2-7	.	TRBD2	CASSPRTRSDEQYF	TGTGCCAGCAGTCCACGGACTAGATCCGACGAGCAGTACTTC
TRBV5-1	TRBJ2-3	.	.	CASSLAVSYTDTQYF	TGCGCCAGCAGCTTGGCGGTCTCGTACACAGATACGCAGTATTTT
TRBV7-9	TRBJ1-1	.	.	CASSWGTPNTEAFF	TGTGCCAGCAGCTGGGGGACACCCAACACTGAAGCTTTCTTT
TRBV5-4	TRBJ2-7	.	TRBD2	CASSPRTSGSSYEQYF	TGTGCCAGCAGCCCCCGTACTAGCGGAAGCTCCTACGAGCAGTACTTC
TRBV7-9	TRBJ1-3	.	.	CASSLVQSTIYF	TGTGCCAGCAGCTTAGTGCAGAGCACCATATATTTT
TRBV5-1	TRBJ2-1	.	.	CASSLIRNNEQFF	TGCGCCAGCAGCTTGATCCGGAACAATGAGCAGTTCTTC
TRBV6-2/TRBV6-3	TRBJ2-7	few	.	CASSYSVREQYF	TGTGCCAGCAGTTACTCGGTTAGGGAGCAGTACTTC
TRBV6-6	TRBJ2-2	.	TRBD2	CASSPLTSGRVFAGELFF	TGTGCCAGCAGTCCCCTGACTAGCGGGAGGGTTTTCGCTGGGGAGCTGTTTTTT
TRBV9	TRBJ2-3	.	TRBD2	CASSPWVAGGDYTDTQYF	TGTGCCAGCAGCCCCTGGGTAGCGGGAGGCGATTACACAGATACGCAGTATTTT
TRBV7-8	TRBJ2-7	few	TRBD2	CASSLGFSGSDYEQYF	TGTGCCAGCAGCTTAGGGTTTAGCGGGAGTGATTACGAGCAGTACTTC
TRBV18	TRBJ2-7	.	TRBD2	CASSPYVAAGGYEQYF	TGTGCCAGCTCTCCATACGTCGCAGCGGGGGGCTACGAGCAGTACTTC
TRBV5-6	TRBJ2-1	once	TRBD1	CASSLGSGQGFSEQFF	TGTGCCAGCAGCTTGGGGTCTGGACAGGGTTTTTCTGAGCAGTTCTTC
TRBV6-1	TRBJ2-1	.	TRBD1	CASSVQDRAPQAEQFF	TGTGCCAGCAGTGTCCAGGACAGGGCACCTCAGGCTGAGCAGTTCTTC